This T cell receptor beta chain was sequenced in a study of T cell responses to AZD1222 COVID-19 vaccine. Only in-frame clones appear in the TCRdb table, and some are missing; sequencing was by immunoSEQ multiplex PCR. The table records 130,000 to 150,000 clones, around nine tenths of them present only once. The CDR3 has 14 amino acids. The germline V gene has CDR1 SEHNR and CDR2 FQNEAQ (reference sequence). V shed 3 bases and J shed 3 bases, with 10 bases lying between them. The V gene is TRBV7-9, the J gene TRBJ2-3; TRBD2 is a possible D gene (5 bases). The receptor's source is an adult in good health. The sequencing here drew on peripheral blood, taken on day 0 of AZD1222 vaccination. CDR3 sequence: CASSLDVATDTQYF. The CDR3 nucleotides are TGTGCCAGCAGCTTGGACGTAGCGACAGATACGCAGTATTTT. The full variable domain, completed using reference TRBV7-9 and TRBJ2-3, is DTGVSQNPRHKITKRGQNVTFRCDPISEHNRLYWYRQTLGQGPEFLTYFQNEAQLEKSRLLSDRFSAERPKGSFSTLEIQRTEQGDSAMYLCASSLDVATDTQYFGPGTRLTVL.